These 28 T cell receptor beta chains share one sample of origin, sequenced in a study of CD8+ T cells in alopecia areata. The sequencing template was cDNA reverse transcribed from extracted RNA. Profiled with immunoSEQ multiplex PCR; TCRdb holds only in-frame clones, not every one. The data contain 120,000 or so clones, over 60% of them singletons. The sample taken for sequencing was CD4+ T cells sorted from blood. These receptors all come from a human donor in good health.

CDR3 DNA sequence: TGTGCCAGCAGCGATTGGACGAATGCGGGTGAGACCCAGTACTTC. Protein product: CASSDWTNAGETQYF. This chain uses TRBV7-9 with TRBJ2-5, with D possibly matching TRBD2 (5 bases). The CDR3 totals 15 residues. Germline V lookup: CDR1 SEHNR, CDR2 FQNEAQ (reference sequence). With 5 bases removed from V and 5 bases from J, the gap between germline ends came to 18 bases. Drawing the rest from reference TRBV7-9 and TRBJ2-5, the complete variable domain is DTGVSQNPRHKITKRGQNVTFRCDPISEHNRLYWYRQTLGQGPEFLTYFQNEAQLEKSRLLSDRFSAERPKGSFSTLEIQRTEQGDSAMYLCASSDWTNAGETQYFGPGTRLLVL.

The chain has TRBV4-1 and TRBJ1-2, with a weak D call TRBD1 (6 bases). The CDR3 covers 15 residues. V lost 1 base, J lost 4 bases, and 13 bases lay in between. Germline-derived CDR1 and CDR2 are MGHRA and YSYEKL. The CDR3 protein is CASSQGRGGAYGYTF. DNA of the CDR3: TGCGCCAGCAGCCAAGGCCGCGGGGGGGCCTATGGCTACACCTTC.

The chain is built from TRBV4-1 and TRBJ2-5; 9 bases agree with TRBD2. Germline trimming cut 4 bases from V and 4 bases from J; bases unmatched to any gene: 4. This CDR3 comprises 14 residues. Germline CDR1 reads MGHRA; CDR2 reads YSYEKL. CDR3 region: CASSRFSGGETQYF. The CDR3 DNA is TGCGCCAGCAGCCGCTTTAGCGGGGGAGAGACCCAGTACTTC.

The gene calls are TRBV29-1 and TRBJ1-1; D is uncertain. V lost 5 bases and J 3 bases, leaving 10 bases between the germline ends. This CDR3 has 12 residues. Germline V CDR1 and CDR2: SQVTM, ANQGSEA. CDR3 protein: CSVSTVYTEAFF. The DNA for the CDR3 is TGCAGCGTTTCCACAGTTTACACTGAAGCTTTCTTT.

This clone turned up a few times. This chain uses TRBV5-1 with TRBJ1-2, with D tentatively TRBD1 (5 bases). The germline V and J ends were trimmed by 3 bases and 9 bases, with 21 bases remaining between them. From germline, CDR1 is SGHRS and CDR2 YFSETQ. This CDR3 comprises 15 residues. Here the CDR3 reads CASSWSRDGGASYTF. In DNA form, the CDR3 reads TGCGCCAGCAGCTGGTCCCGGGACGGCGGTGCGAGCTACACCTTC.

This clone was seen a few times. This sequence joins TRBV2 and TRBJ1-1, with D possibly matching TRBD1 (6 bases). This CDR3 is 13 amino acids long. From germline, CDR1 is SNHLY and CDR2 FYNNEI. Trimming stripped 11 bases from V and 1 base from J, with 14 bases between. In nucleotides, the CDR3 is TGTGCCGCCTTTCCACAGGGGAACACTGAAGCTTTCTTT. It codes for CAAFPQGNTEAFF.

The V call is TRBV29-1, the J call TRBJ2-7; possibly TRBD2 for D (6 bases). Between the trimmed V and J ends, which lost 5 bases and 4 bases, there was a span of 15 bases. The germline V gene has CDR1 SQVTM and CDR2 ANQGSEA. The CDR3 loop spans 13 amino acids. For the CDR3, the DNA is TGCAGCGTTAAAGCTAGCGCCGCATACGAGCAGTACTTC. Encoded protein: CSVKASAAYEQYF.

This clone has just a few counts. This sequence joins TRBV6-6 and TRBJ1-2, with D possibly matching TRBD1 (5 bases). V gave up 4 bases and J gave up 10 bases, with 13 bases separating them. Germline CDR1 MNHNY, CDR2 SVGAGI (reference sequence). The CDR3 sequence is 12 residues long. CDR3 DNA: TGTGCCAGCAGTTTCTCGGACACTAACTACACCTTC. This codes for CASSFSDTNYTF.

The rearrangement links TRBV5-1 to TRBJ2-2; no definite D call. V was shortened by 4 bases and J by 0 bases, with 10 bases between the two germline ends. Germline V gene sequence: CDR1 SGHRS, CDR2 YFSETQ. The CDR3 is 15 residues long. The CDR3 spells CASSLTLTNTGELFF. CDR3 nucleotide sequence: TGCGCCAGCAGCCTGACGCTTACGAACACCGGGGAGCTGTTTTTT.

The genes are TRBV29-1 and TRBJ2-7; D is perhaps TRBD1 or TRBD2 (5 bases each). The CDR3 extends over 15 amino acids. Trimming left V 0 bases short and J 6 bases short, with 18 bases between. Germline V lookup: CDR1 SQVTM, CDR2 ANQGSEA. The CDR3 spells CSVEDRKGRGSEQYF. Here the CDR3 DNA reads TGCAGCGTTGAAGATAGGAAGGGGAGAGGCTCCGAGCAGTACTTC.

This clone was recorded once. The chain combines TRBV7-2 with TRBJ2-5; D gene unclear. Per germline, CDR1 SGHTA and CDR2 FQGNSA. Trimming left V 0 bases short and J 4 bases short, with 3 bases between. CDR3 size: 12 residues. Here the CDR3 reads CASSLARETQYF. Here the CDR3 DNA reads TGTGCCAGCAGCTTAGCGAGAGAGACCCAGTACTTC.

CDR3 sequence: CSADDLYGYTF. DNA for the CDR3: TGCAGCGCCGATGACCTCTATGGCTACACCTTC. The V call is TRBV29-1, the J call TRBJ1-2; D is uncertain. V lost 7 bases and J 4 bases, leaving 10 bases between the germline ends. The CDR3 runs 11 residues. Germline CDR1 and CDR2: SQVTM and ANQGSEA.

With respect to this clone: In the same sample, other DNA sequences code for this CDR3. This chain connects TRBV11-2 to TRBJ2-5, with D possibly matching TRBD2 (6 bases). Trimming removed 9 bases at V and 1 base at J, with 12 bases between. The CDR3 totals 13 residues. Germline V gene lookup returns CDR1 SGHAT and CDR2 FQNNGV. CDR3 bases: TGTGCCAGTTCTCGGGGGTCCCAAGAGACCCAGTACTTC. This encodes CASSRGSQETQYF.

The V gene is TRBV14, the J gene TRBJ2-4; D is perhaps TRBD1 (6 bases). V gave up 1 base and J gave up 7 bases, with 11 bases separating them. The germline V gene encodes CDR1 SGHDN and CDR2 FVKESK. CDR3 size: 14 residues. The CDR3 sequence is CASSQAGGGNIQYF. CDR3 nucleotides: TGTGCCAGCAGCCAAGCCGGTGGGGGCAACATTCAGTACTTC.

The V gene is TRBV15, the J gene TRBJ1-1; perhaps TRBD1 as D (6 bases). This CDR3 comprises 15 residues. Trimming pared 1 base from V and 10 bases from J, leaving 19 bases between. The germline V gene encodes CDR1 LNHNV and CDR2 YYDKDF (reference sequence). The CDR3 loop is CATSRVSTGTSRAFF. The CDR3 coding sequence is TGTGCCACCAGCAGAGTTTCGACAGGAACCTCGAGAGCTTTCTTT.

J is TRBJ2-2 and V is TRBV2, with 10 bases aligning to TRBD1. CDR1 SNHLY and CDR2 FYNNEI come from the germline V gene. V lost 7 bases and J lost 6; bases outside the gene matches: 8. The CDR3 consists of 15 residues. The CDR3, as DNA: TGTGCCAGCACTCCGGGACAGGGGCGTCCCGGGGAGCTGTTTTTT. Protein sequence: CASTPGQGRPGELFF.

The chain is built from TRBV6-6 and TRBJ1-1; tentatively, D is TRBD1 (5 bases). V lost 4 bases and J 3 bases, leaving 9 bases between the germline ends. Germline V lookup: CDR1 MNHNY, CDR2 SVGAGI (reference sequence). This CDR3 has 13 residues. As DNA, the CDR3 is TGTGCCAGCAGTTGGGGGGGGGACACTGAAGCTTTCTTT. Its protein product is CASSWGGDTEAFF.

The V gene is TRBV6-1, the J gene TRBJ2-7; the match to TRBD1 covers 8 bases. Germline V gene lookup returns CDR1 MNHNS and CDR2 SASEGT. V was clipped by 7 bases and J by 3 bases; unmatched bases: 8. There are 14 residues in the CDR3. CDR3 nucleotide sequence: TGTGCCAGCACACCCCGCGGACAGGGCTACGAGCAGTACTTC. Translated: CASTPRGQGYEQYF.

This CDR3 reads CAWSVNPSTYGYTF. CDR3 nucleotides: TGTGCCTGGAGTGTAAACCCTTCCACCTATGGCTACACCTTC. The rearrangement links TRBV30 to TRBJ1-2; no clear D. This CDR3 has 14 residues. Germline lookup yields CDR1 GTSNPN and CDR2 SVGIG (reference sequence). V was cut by 0 bases and J by 4 bases, with 12 bases left in between.

This clone was counted between two and nine times. This chain joins TRBV29-1 and TRBJ2-5; 9 bases agree with TRBD1. The V segment lost 8 bases and the J segment 0 bases; nucleotides outside the gene matches: 4. CDR1 SQVTM and CDR2 ANQGSEA come from the germline V gene. The CDR3 has 13 amino acids. The CDR3 bases are TGCAGCACTTGGGACAGGGACCAAGAGACCCAGTACTTC. Translation: CSTWDRDQETQYF.

V is TRBV7-2 and J is TRBJ2-3, with TRBD1 matching over 7 bases. Germline V lookup: CDR1 SGHTA, CDR2 FQGNSA. V lost 5 bases to trimming and J lost 1 base; unmatched junction nucleotides: 6. The CDR3 covers 15 residues. CDR3 nucleotide sequence: TGTGCCAGCAGCACCACAGGGGTGGGCACAGATACGCAGTATTTT. This sequence encodes CASSTTGVGTDTQYF. The full variable domain, rest sourced from reference TRBV7-2 and TRBJ2-3, is GAGVSQSPSNKVTEKGKDVELRCDPISGHTALYWYRQSLGQGLEFLIYFQGNSAPDKSGLPSDRFSAERTGGSVSTLTIQRTQQEDSAVYLCASSTTGVGTDTQYFGPGTRLTVL.

There are many counts of this clone. This rearrangement joins TRBV18 to TRBJ2-7; D ambiguous. Germline CDR1 and CDR2: KGHSH and LQKENI. The CDR3 has 13 amino acids. V dropped 3 bases and J dropped 6 bases, with 12 bases sitting between them. CDR3 sequence reads: CASSPNNRGEQYF. The DNA for the CDR3 is TGTGCCAGCTCACCTAATAACAGAGGCGAGCAGTACTTC.

This clone was seen ten or more times. The chain uses TRBV7-9 and TRBJ2-7, with 10 bases matching TRBD1. The CDR3 consists of 14 residues. CDR1 is SEHNR, CDR2 FQNEAQ, per germline (reference sequence). V was pared by 5 bases and J by 5 bases, with 6 bases of the junction left unmatched. As DNA, the CDR3 is TGTGCCAGCAGCCCCGGGACAGGGGACCACGAGCAGTACTTC. Amino acids: CASSPGTGDHEQYF.

V and J are TRBV9 and TRBJ2-7; maybe TRBD1 (6 bases). Germline V CDR1 and CDR2: SGDLS, YYNGEE. V was trimmed by 2 bases and J by 8 bases, leaving 20 bases between them. The CDR3 consists of 15 residues. Written as DNA, the CDR3 is TGTGCCAGCAGCGTTGACCAATTCCCGGACAGCCAGCAGTACTTC. Protein product: CASSVDQFPDSQQYF.

This chain uses TRBV5-6 with TRBJ2-7; D remains unclear. V was clipped by 0 bases and J by 7 bases, with 5 bases between them. The CDR3 has 11 residues. Germline V lookup: CDR1 SGHDT, CDR2 YYEEEE. The CDR3 region is CASSLGREQYF. The DNA for the CDR3 is TGTGCCAGCAGCTTGGGAAGGGAGCAGTACTTC.

This chain uses TRBV29-1 with TRBJ2-7, with D unclear. Germline V gives CDR1 SQVTM, CDR2 ANQGSEA. Trimming pared 7 bases from V and 5 bases from J, leaving 9 bases between. CDR3 length: 10 amino acids. The CDR3 bases are TGCAGCGCCGGAGCAGACGAGCAGTACTTC. Protein: CSAGADEQYF.

The J gene is TRBJ2-3, the V gene TRBV2; D is unresolved. Between the trimmed V and J ends, which lost 2 bases and 5 bases, there was a span of 5 bases. The CDR3 loop spans 12 amino acids. CDR1 SNHLY and CDR2 FYNNEI come from the germline V gene. The CDR3 loop is CASSERVDTQYF. Written as DNA, the CDR3 is TGTGCCAGCAGTGAAAGAGTAGATACGCAGTATTTT.

The chain has TRBV6-6 and TRBJ2-5, with 8 nucleotides matching TRBD2. The CDR3 has 14 residues. CDR1 MNHNY and CDR2 SVGAGI come from the germline V gene (reference sequence). Germline trimming cut 4 bases from V and 4 bases from J; bases unmatched to any gene: 5. CDR3 nucleotides: TGTGCCAGCAGTTTCCGGGGGGGAAGAGAGACCCAGTACTTC. It yields the protein CASSFRGGRETQYF.